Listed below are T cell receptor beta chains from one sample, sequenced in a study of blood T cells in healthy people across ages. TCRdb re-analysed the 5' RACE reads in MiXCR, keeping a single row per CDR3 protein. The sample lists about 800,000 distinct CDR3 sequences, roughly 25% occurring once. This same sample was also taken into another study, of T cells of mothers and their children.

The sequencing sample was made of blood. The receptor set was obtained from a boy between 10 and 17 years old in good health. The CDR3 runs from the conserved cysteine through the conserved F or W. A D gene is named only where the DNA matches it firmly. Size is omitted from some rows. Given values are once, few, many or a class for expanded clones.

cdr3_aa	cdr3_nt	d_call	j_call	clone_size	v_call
CASSQDPGTSRYNEQFF	TGCGCCAGCAGCCAAGACCCCGGGACTAGCAGATACAATGAGCAGTTCTTC	TRBD2	TRBJ2-1	.	TRBV4-3
CASSQDRGHEQHF	TGCGCCAGCAGCCAAGACAGGGGACACGAGCAGCACTTC	.	TRBJ2-7	few	TRBV4-3
CASSLAYDEQYF	TGTGCCAGCAGTTTAGCGTATGACGAGCAGTACTTC	.	TRBJ2-7	few	TRBV12-3/TRBV12-4
CASSSGTGEDGYTF	TGTGCCAGCAGCTCCGGGACAGGGGAAGATGGCTACACCTTC	TRBD1	TRBJ1-2	.	TRBV7-8
CASSLVAGILSYGYTF	TGTGCCAGCAGCTTGGTGGCAGGGATACTTTCTTATGGCTACACCTTC	.	TRBJ1-2	.	TRBV5-6
CASPNSTDTQYF	TGTGCCAGCCCAAATAGCACAGATACGCAGTATTTT	.	TRBJ2-3	.	TRBV28
CASSQTTGTGGYEQYF	TGCGCCAGCAGCCAAACCACCGGGACAGGGGGCTACGAGCAGTACTTC	TRBD1	TRBJ2-7	.	TRBV4-3
CASSVASGGLWEQYF	TGTGCCAGCAGCGTAGCGTCAGGCGGTTTGTGGGAGCAGTACTTC	.	TRBJ2-7	.	TRBV12-3/TRBV12-4
CASTESGEGPEQPQHF	TGTGCCAGCACCGAGTCAGGGGAGGGGCCTGAGCAGCCCCAGCATTTT	.	TRBJ1-5	few	TRBV27
CSVEDLPVQGASAGNTIYF	TGCAGCGTTGAAGACCTCCCAGTTCAGGGGGCATCAGCTGGAAACACCATATATTTT	TRBD1	TRBJ1-3	.	TRBV29-1
CASSPQGGPYNEQFF	TGTGCCAGCAGCCCCCAAGGGGGGCCATACAATGAGCAGTTCTTC	.	TRBJ2-1	many	TRBV7-3
CASTAGTGRGQFF	TGTGCCAGCACCGCCGGGACAGGGAGGGGGCAGTTCTTC	TRBD1	TRBJ2-1	few	TRBV28
CASSLLLAGGSWDEQYF	TGCGCCAGCAGCTTGTTACTAGCGGGGGGGTCATGGGACGAGCAGTACTTC	TRBD2	TRBJ2-7	.	TRBV5-1